This TCR beta chain was identified during a study of shared T cell receptors in the human thymus. Using immunoSEQ multiplex PCR, the repertoire was profiled, and TCRdb retains in-frame clones only, with some absent. The profile shows about 710,000 clones, about 87% of them singletons. The same sample was also studied in work on human thymus T cells.

This clonotype was obtained from a boy younger than two with a congenital heart defect. Sequencing was carried out using thymocytes.

The CDR3 loop reads CASSQETGGSDNEQFF. The CDR3 bases are TGTGCCAGCAGCCAAGAGACAGGGGGCTCGGACAATGAGCAGTTCTTC. This chain connects TRBV14 to TRBJ2-1, with 10 nucleotides matching TRBD1. The CDR3 contains 16 residues. With 0 bases clipped from V and 5 bases from J, the junction kept 4 bases outside the gene matches. Germline V gene sequence: CDR1 SGHDN, CDR2 FVKESK. Variable domain in full (rest from reference TRBV14 and TRBJ2-1): EAGVTQFPSHSVIEKGQTVTLRCDPISGHDNLYWYRRVMGKEIKFLLHFVKESKQDESGMPNNRFLAERTGGTYSTLKVQPAELEDSGVYFCASSQETGGSDNEQFFGPGTRLTVL.